The 20 T cell receptor beta chains below come from one sample, sequenced in a study of siplizumab effects on memory and regulatory T cells. Clones were sequenced by immunoSEQ multiplex PCR, and TCRdb holds only the in-frame ones, with some missing. The data contain approximately 65,000 clones, around three quarters of them singletons. Sequenced: memory CD4+ T cells sorted from blood. The origin of the receptors is a human donor in good health.

This chain uses TRBV28 with TRBJ2-5, with D perhaps matching TRBD2 (6 bases). The CDR3 consists of 14 residues. Trimming shortened V by 2 bases and J by 6 bases, and 13 bases separated the two germline ends. Germline lookup yields CDR1 MDHEN and CDR2 SYDVKM. The CDR3 DNA reads TGTGCCAGCAGTTTAGGCCCGGGGAGGCAGACCCAGTACTTC. Its protein is CASSLGPGRQTQYF.

This clone was counted a few times. This rearrangement joins TRBV2 to TRBJ1-5; 7 nucleotides match TRBD1. Per germline, CDR1 SNHLY and CDR2 FYNNEI. J was trimmed by 4 bases and V by 7 bases; bases with no gene match: 10. The CDR3 covers 15 residues. This CDR3 reads CASTVGGTDNQPQHF. The CDR3 DNA reads TGTGCCAGCACCGTGGGTGGGACAGATAATCAGCCCCAGCATTTT.

The chain recombines TRBV6-5 with TRBJ1-2; TRBD1 matches at 7 bases. From germline, CDR1 is MNHEY and CDR2 SVGAGI. The V and J ends lost 11 bases and 7 bases, in that order; junction bases with no gene match: 10. The CDR3 runs to 12 residues. The CDR3 is CAAINPGGGYTF. The CDR3 DNA sequence: TGTGCCGCAATCAATCCAGGGGGTGGCTACACCTTC.

With regard to this clone: A read error may produce the germline difference seen at one junction end. The V and J genes are TRBV11-1 and TRBJ2-2, with D maybe TRBD2 (7 bases). Germline-derived CDR1 and CDR2 are SGHAT and FQDESV (reference sequence). CDR3 size: 14 residues. CDR3: CASSLVGGPGELFF. In nucleotides, the CDR3 is TGTGCCAGCAGTTTAGTCGGGGGGCCCGGGGAGCTGTTTTTT.

This sequence joins TRBV9 and TRBJ2-3; 13 nucleotides agree with TRBD2. Trimming removed 4 bases from V and 5 bases from J; junction bases left unmatched: 7. Germline V CDR1 and CDR2: SGDLS, YYNGEE. This CDR3 has 16 amino acids. The CDR3 loop reads CASSTTSGGVGDTQYF. The CDR3 coding sequence is TGTGCCAGCAGCACAACTAGCGGGGGGGTTGGAGATACGCAGTATTTT.

The V and J genes are TRBV6-1 and TRBJ1-3; tentatively, D is TRBD1 (5 bases). Germline CDR1 is MNHNS and CDR2 is SASEGT. CDR3 size: 16 residues. Trimming took 4 bases from V and 4 from J, leaving 17 bases between them. The CDR3 DNA follows: TGTGCCAGCAGTGGAACGGTAGGGGTGGCAGGAAACACCATATATTTT. It encodes CASSGTVGVAGNTIYF.

This clone appeared a single time. The chain links TRBV19 to TRBJ1-5, with D tentatively TRBD1 (6 bases). Germline CDR1 LNHDA, CDR2 SQIVND (reference sequence). V dropped 8 bases and J dropped 5 bases, with 19 bases sitting between them. This CDR3 has 15 amino acids. The CDR3 sequence is CASHPATGTDQPQHF. The DNA for the CDR3 is TGTGCCAGTCACCCAGCGACAGGTACTGATCAGCCCCAGCATTTT.

The gene calls are TRBV11-3 and TRBJ2-1, with 9 bases lining up with TRBD2. Germline lookup yields CDR1 SGHNT and CDR2 YENEEA. J lost 3 bases, V lost 1 base, and 1 base had no gene match. This CDR3 comprises 15 residues. The CDR3 here is CASSLGGGDYNEQFF. CDR3 DNA: TGTGCCAGCAGCTTAGGCGGGGGGGACTACAATGAGCAGTTCTTC. The full variable domain, rest sourced from reference TRBV11-3 and TRBJ2-1, is EAGVVQSPRYKIIEKKQPVAFWCNPISGHNTLYWYLQNLGQGPELLIRYENEEAVDDSQLPKDRFSAERLKGVDSTLKIQPAELGDSAVYLCASSLGGGDYNEQFFGPGTRLTVL.

The chain combines TRBV11-2 with TRBJ1-6, with a tentative D call TRBD1 (5 bases). This CDR3 has 15 residues. Germline lookup yields CDR1 SGHAT and CDR2 FQNNGV. V lost 5 bases and J 7 bases, leaving 15 bases between the germline ends. The DNA of the CDR3 is TGTGCCAGCAGCATATTAACAGGAGTCAATTCACCCCTCCACTTT. Translating gives CASSILTGVNSPLHF.

This rearrangement joins TRBV5-6 to TRBJ1-1, with TRBD1 identical over 9 bases. The CDR3 runs to 14 residues. Germline values: CDR1 SGHDT, CDR2 YYEEEE. J gave up 11 bases and V 6 bases, and 14 bases lay outside the gene matches. CDR3 sequence reads: CASITRTGARDAFF. The CDR3 region has the DNA TGTGCCAGCATAACCCGGACAGGGGCGAGAGATGCTTTCTTT.

This clone was seen once. The genes are TRBV5-1 and TRBJ2-6; TRBD1 might be the D (5 bases). CDR3 length: 15 amino acids. From germline, CDR1 is SGHRS and CDR2 YFSETQ. Trimming took off 5 bases at V and 0 bases at J, with 9 bases between the two ends. CDR3 region: CASSQGRSGANVLTF. For the CDR3, the DNA is TGCGCCAGCAGTCAGGGTCGCTCTGGGGCCAACGTCCTGACTTTC.

The chain links TRBV29-1 to TRBJ2-2; no firm D call. This CDR3 region has 15 residues. Per germline, CDR1 SQVTM and CDR2 ANQGSEA. Trimming pared 4 bases from V and 0 bases from J, leaving 12 bases between. CDR3 amino acids: CSVGGRNANTGELFF. CDR3 coding DNA: TGCAGCGTTGGAGGACGAAACGCGAACACCGGGGAGCTGTTTTTT.

The V call is TRBV5-5, the J call TRBJ2-1; a weak D match, TRBD1 (6 bases). This CDR3 is built from 15 residues. Trimming took 4 bases from V and 8 from J, leaving 19 bases between them. Germline loops: CDR1 SGHKS, CDR2 YYEKEE (reference sequence). The CDR3 DNA reads TGTGCCAGCAGCCCGACAGGAGAAGTGGTTCATGAGCAGTTCTTC. It encodes CASSPTGEVVHEQFF.

In this sample, this clone turned up once. The chain uses TRBV28 and TRBJ2-3; 15 bases fit TRBD2. There are 18 residues in the CDR3. CDR1 is MDHEN, CDR2 SYDVKM, per germline. J lost 6 bases, V lost 5 bases, and 12 bases had no gene match. The CDR3 region has the DNA TGTGCCAGCAGTCTCAGAAGGACTAGCGGGGGGGCAGGTGATACGCAGTATTTT. This codes for CASSLRRTSGGAGDTQYF.

This sequence joins TRBV5-6 and TRBJ2-3, with 14 bases identical to TRBD2. V lost 4 bases, J lost 1 base, and 2 bases stayed unmatched. Germline lookup yields CDR1 SGHDT and CDR2 YYEEEE. This CDR3 is 16 amino acids long. This CDR3 is CASSRGLAGGTDTQYF. The DNA for the CDR3 is TGTGCCAGCAGCCGGGGACTAGCGGGGGGCACAGATACGCAGTATTTT. The complete variable domain, with remaining parts taken from reference TRBV5-6 and TRBJ2-3, reads DAGVTQSPTHLIKTRGQQVTLRCSPKSGHDTVSWYQQALGQGPQFIFQYYEEEERQRGNFPDRFSGHQFPNYSSELNVNALLLGDSALYLCASSRGLAGGTDTQYFGPGTRLTVL.

The chain employs TRBV5-5 and TRBJ2-7; 10 positions agree with TRBD1. Germline V gene data show CDR1 as SGHKS and CDR2 as YYEKEE (reference sequence). With 5 bases clipped from V and 4 bases from J, the junction kept 9 bases outside the gene matches. The CDR3 is 15 amino acids. The CDR3 sequence: CASSLGTGVFYEQYF. As DNA, the CDR3 is TGTGCCAGCAGTCTCGGGACAGGGGTTTTTTACGAGCAGTACTTC. The variable domain in full, with the rest retrieved from reference TRBV5-5 and TRBJ2-7, is DAGVTQSPTHLIKTRGQQVTLRCSPISGHKSVSWYQQVLGQGPQFIFQYYEKEERGRGNFPDRFSARQFPNYSSELNVNALLLGDSALYLCASSLGTGVFYEQYFGPGTRLTVT.

The chain is built from TRBV7-3 and TRBJ1-2; 7 positions agree with TRBD1. Losses at the gene ends were 5 bases for V and 4 bases for J; bases not matched to a gene: 13. The CDR3 is 16 residues long. CDR1 and CDR2 (germline): SGHTA, FQGTGA. The CDR3: CASSPMARGDPYGYTF. The CDR3 nucleotides read TGTGCCAGCAGCCCGATGGCCAGGGGGGACCCCTATGGCTACACCTTC.

This clone was picked up a small number of times. The chain links TRBV29-1 to TRBJ1-1, with D uncertain. The CDR3 is 13 amino acids. In germline, CDR1 is SQVTM, CDR2 ANQGSEA. Trimming stripped 0 bases from V and 3 bases from J, with 8 bases between. The CDR3 DNA is TGCAGCGTTGAAGAGGTACAGCACACTGAAGCTTTCTTT. The encoded protein is CSVEEVQHTEAFF.

V usage is TRBV30 and J usage is TRBJ2-7; TRBD1 is a possible D gene (6 bases). Germline-derived CDR1 and CDR2 are GTSNPN and SVGIG (reference sequence). Trimming cost V 3 bases and J 3 bases, with 6 bases left between them. CDR3 length: 11 amino acids. CDR3 protein: CAWRQGYEQYF. CDR3 bases: TGTGCCTGGAGACAGGGCTACGAGCAGTACTTC.

In DNA form, the CDR3 reads TGTGCCAGCGACAACAGGGGTGGGAGTTCACCCCTCCACTTT. It codes for CASDNRGGSSPLHF. The V gene is TRBV6-5, the J gene TRBJ1-6; TRBD1 aligns across 7 bases. CDR1 MNHEY and CDR2 SVGAGI come from the germline V gene. Trimming at V came to 8 bases and at J to 9 bases, leaving 10 bases not matched to a gene. The CDR3 extends over 14 amino acids.